A selection of T cell receptor beta chains follows, all from one sample in a study of T-cell memory formation after mild COVID-19. TCRdb analysed the 5' RACE reads with MiXCR anew, one entry per CDR3 protein. The sample holds around 340,000 distinct CDR3 sequences, about an eighth seen once. Sample: PBMCs or a T cell subset sorted from them (not recorded which). The receptors were gathered from a man between 18 and 35 years old who had mild COVID-19 (a few samples of this study predate the infection). Cell type and time point are not known. Each CDR3 is given with its conserved first and last residue. The D gene is left open where the match is weak. Not every row has a clone size; where given, it reads once, few, many or a size class.

TGTGCCAGCAGCTTATCTGCCGCCGCCGGGAACGAGCAGTACTTC	CASSLSAAAGNEQYF	TRBJ2-7	TRBV7-9	few	.
TGTGCCATCATGGGGGGGAGCGGGGCGTACGAGCAGTACTTC	CAIMGGSGAYEQYF	TRBJ2-7	TRBV10-3	.	TRBD2
TGTGCCAGCAGCGCCAGACTAGCGGAGCAAGAGACCCAGTACTTC	CASSARLAEQETQYF	TRBJ2-5	TRBV7-9	.	TRBD2
TGTGCCAGCAGCAAGCAGGGAGAGCAGTACTTC	CASSKQGEQYF	TRBJ2-7	TRBV5-4	few	.
TGTGCCAGCAGCTTACGGTCGGGACAGGGTGAGCAGTTCTTC	CASSLRSGQGEQFF	TRBJ2-1	TRBV7-2	few	TRBD1
TGCGCCAGCAGCCAGGAGACACTGGGAGGCGAGCAGTTCTTC	CASSQETLGGEQFF	TRBJ2-1	TRBV4-3	few	.
TGCGCCAGCAGCTTGGTGGGGCAAACCTTAGACGAGCAGTACTTC	CASSLVGQTLDEQYF	TRBJ2-7	TRBV5-1	.	.
TGTGCCAGCAGTTACTCTCGGGTACTCGACGAGCAGTACTTC	CASSYSRVLDEQYF	TRBJ2-7	TRBV6-2/TRBV6-3	once	.
TGTGCCAGCAGCCCACGACAAGGGGGGACTAGTTTCGCAGATACGCAGTATTTT	CASSPRQGGTSFADTQYF	TRBJ2-3	TRBV7-6	many	TRBD2
TGCAGTGCTAGAGGCCCCCAGTACTCTGGAAACACCATATATTTT	CSARGPQYSGNTIYF	TRBJ1-3	TRBV20-1	few	.
TGTGCCTGGAGCCTCAGGGGCGACTCTCCCGAAAAACTGTTTTTT	CAWSLRGDSPEKLFF	TRBJ1-4	TRBV30	few	.
TGCGCCAGCAGCAGTAGACGACTCAGTAGCACAGATACGCAGTATTTT	CASSSRRLSSTDTQYF	TRBJ2-3	TRBV4-1	few	.
TGTGCCAGCAGTCCCAAGGAGCACGCTGAAGCTTTCTTT	CASSPKEHAEAFF	TRBJ1-1	TRBV6-2/TRBV6-3	.	.
TGTGCCAGCAGCTTGAGGACTAGCGAGTTCACCGGGGAGCTGTTTTTT	CASSLRTSEFTGELFF	TRBJ2-2	TRBV7-9	few	TRBD2
TGTGCCAGCAGCCACTTGGACAGGGACGCGTACGAGCAGTACTTC	CASSHLDRDAYEQYF	TRBJ2-7	TRBV4-2	.	TRBD1
TGTGCCAGCAGTGAATGGGGGGCGAGAGGTGGCTACACCTTC	CASSEWGARGGYTF	TRBJ1-2	TRBV6-1	few	.
TGCAGCGTTGAGCGGCAGGTGGGGGGCTACACCTTC	CSVERQVGGYTF	TRBJ1-2	TRBV29-1	.	.
TGTGCCACCAGCAGAGAAGGCGAGCAGTTCTTC	CATSREGEQFF	TRBJ2-1	TRBV15	few	.
TGCGCCAGCAGCTTATCAGCGGGGGCCACAGATACGCAGTATTTT	CASSLSAGATDTQYF	TRBJ2-3	TRBV5-1	many	TRBD2
TGTGCCAGCAGTTACTTGACAGGGGGGGAGACCCAGTACTTC	CASSYLTGGETQYF	TRBJ2-5	TRBV6-2/TRBV6-3	.	TRBD1
TGCGCCAGCAGTGAGGTAGTGGGGGATACGCAGTATTTT	CASSEVVGDTQYF	TRBJ2-3	TRBV10-2	.	.
TGTGCCAGCAGCGGACAGAGATTACAGGCGTTGCACTCTGGGGCCAACGTCCTGACTTTC	CASSGQRLQALHSGANVLTF	TRBJ2-6	TRBV6-2/TRBV6-3	few	.
TGCGCCAGCAGTCCCGAGGGAGCCTACGAGCAGTACTTC	CASSPEGAYEQYF	TRBJ2-7	TRBV5-1	.	.
TGTGCCTGGCCCCCGGGAGAAATACTCATAACCTCCTATAATTCACCCCTCCACTTT	CAWPPGEILITSYNSPLHF	TRBJ1-6	TRBV30	few	.
TGCGCCAGCAGCCCCCTCGGGAGTAAAGATACGCAGTATTTT	CASSPLGSKDTQYF	TRBJ2-3	TRBV5-1	.	.
TGTGCCAGCAGCCAAGACAGGGGTCAGCTCTACACCTTC	CASSQDRGQLYTF	TRBJ1-2	TRBV4-2	few	.
TGCGCCAGCAGCCCGGGACTAGCGGGGAGAGACAATGAGCAGTTCTTC	CASSPGLAGRDNEQFF	TRBJ2-1	TRBV5-1	.	TRBD2
TGTGCCAGCAGATCACTAGCGGGGGCTCAAGAGACCCAGTACTTC	CASRSLAGAQETQYF	TRBJ2-5	TRBV27	.	TRBD2